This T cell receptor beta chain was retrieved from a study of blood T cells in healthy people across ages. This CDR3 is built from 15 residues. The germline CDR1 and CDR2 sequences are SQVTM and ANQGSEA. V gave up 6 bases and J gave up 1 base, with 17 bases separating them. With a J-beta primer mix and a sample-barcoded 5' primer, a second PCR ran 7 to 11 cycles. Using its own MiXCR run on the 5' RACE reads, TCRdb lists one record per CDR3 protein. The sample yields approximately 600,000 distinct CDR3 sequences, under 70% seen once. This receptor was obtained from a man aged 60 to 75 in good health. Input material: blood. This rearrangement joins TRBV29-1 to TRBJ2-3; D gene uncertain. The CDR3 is CSVEMEMLGTDTQYF. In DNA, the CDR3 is TGCAGCGTAGAAATGGAGATGTTGGGCACAGATACGCAGTATTTT.